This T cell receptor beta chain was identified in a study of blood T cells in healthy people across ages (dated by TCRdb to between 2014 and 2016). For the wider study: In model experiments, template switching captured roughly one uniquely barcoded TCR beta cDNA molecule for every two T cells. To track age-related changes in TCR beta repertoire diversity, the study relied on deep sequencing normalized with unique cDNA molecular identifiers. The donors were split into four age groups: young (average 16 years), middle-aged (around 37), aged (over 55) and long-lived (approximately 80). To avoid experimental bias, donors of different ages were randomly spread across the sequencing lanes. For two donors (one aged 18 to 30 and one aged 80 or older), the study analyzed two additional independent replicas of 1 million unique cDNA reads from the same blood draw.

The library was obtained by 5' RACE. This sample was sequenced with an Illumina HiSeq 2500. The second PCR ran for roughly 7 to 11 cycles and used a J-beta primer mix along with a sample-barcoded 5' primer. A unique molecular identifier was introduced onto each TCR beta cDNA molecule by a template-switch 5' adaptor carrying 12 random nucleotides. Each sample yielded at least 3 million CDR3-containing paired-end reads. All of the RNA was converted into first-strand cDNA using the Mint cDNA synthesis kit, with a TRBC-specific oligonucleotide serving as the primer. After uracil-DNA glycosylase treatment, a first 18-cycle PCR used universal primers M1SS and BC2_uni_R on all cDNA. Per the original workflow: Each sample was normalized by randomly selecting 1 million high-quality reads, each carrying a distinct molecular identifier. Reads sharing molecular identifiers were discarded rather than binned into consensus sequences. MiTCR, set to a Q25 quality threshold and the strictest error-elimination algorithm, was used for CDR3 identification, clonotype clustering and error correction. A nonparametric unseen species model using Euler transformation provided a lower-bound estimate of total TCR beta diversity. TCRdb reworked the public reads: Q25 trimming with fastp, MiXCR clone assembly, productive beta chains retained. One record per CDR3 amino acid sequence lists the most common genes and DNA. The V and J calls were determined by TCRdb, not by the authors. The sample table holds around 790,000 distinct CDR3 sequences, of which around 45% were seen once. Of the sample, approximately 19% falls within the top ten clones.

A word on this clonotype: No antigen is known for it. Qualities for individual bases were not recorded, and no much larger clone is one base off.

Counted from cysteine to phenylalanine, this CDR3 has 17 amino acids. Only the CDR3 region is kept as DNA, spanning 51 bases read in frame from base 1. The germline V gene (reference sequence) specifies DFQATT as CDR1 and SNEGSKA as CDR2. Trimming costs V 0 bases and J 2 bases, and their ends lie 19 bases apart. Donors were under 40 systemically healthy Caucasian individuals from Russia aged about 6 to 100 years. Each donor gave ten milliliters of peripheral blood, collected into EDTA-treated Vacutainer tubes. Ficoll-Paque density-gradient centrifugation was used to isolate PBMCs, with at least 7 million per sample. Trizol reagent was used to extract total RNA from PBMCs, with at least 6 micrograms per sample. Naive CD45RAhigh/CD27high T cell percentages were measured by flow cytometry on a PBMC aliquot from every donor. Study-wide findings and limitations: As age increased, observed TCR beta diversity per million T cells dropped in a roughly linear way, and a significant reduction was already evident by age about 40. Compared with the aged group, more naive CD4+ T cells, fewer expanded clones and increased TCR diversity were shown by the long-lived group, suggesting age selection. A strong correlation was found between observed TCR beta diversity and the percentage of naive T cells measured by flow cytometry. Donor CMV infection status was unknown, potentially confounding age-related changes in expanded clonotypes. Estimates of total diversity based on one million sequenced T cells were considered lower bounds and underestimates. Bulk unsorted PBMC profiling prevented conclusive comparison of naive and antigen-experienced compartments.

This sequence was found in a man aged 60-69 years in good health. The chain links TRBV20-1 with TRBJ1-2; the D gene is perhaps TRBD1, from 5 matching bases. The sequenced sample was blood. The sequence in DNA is TGCAGTGCTAGAGATCGGGCAGGGAGTGGCCTAAACTATGGCTACACCTTC. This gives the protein CSARDRAGSGLNYGYTF.